These 15 T cell receptor beta chains were sequenced from one sample in a study of T cell responses to AZD1222 COVID-19 vaccine. The assay was immunoSEQ multiplex PCR, and TCRdb's table has in-frame clones only and misses some. The data contain 250,000 to 300,000 clones, 94% of them singletons. Source: peripheral blood, taken 28 days after the second AZD1222 dose. These receptors all come from an adult who received the AZD1222 COVID-19 vaccine.

This clone was seen a few times. This chain uses TRBV2 with TRBJ1-5; tentatively, D is TRBD1 (5 bases). Germline CDR1 reads SNHLY; CDR2 reads FYNNEI. CDR3 length: 13 residues. The V end lost 10 bases, the J end lost 7 bases, and 17 bases lay between the germline ends. As DNA, the CDR3 is TGTGCCACCCGGGGGGAGACGGGACAGCCCCAGCATTTT. Translated, it gives CATRGETGQPQHF.

This clone appeared a few times. Additional DNA sequences in this sample encode the identical CDR3. The chain links TRBV10-1 to TRBJ2-2; 7 nucleotides match TRBD1. V gave up 0 bases and J gave up 1 base; unmatched junction bases: 2. This CDR3 is built from 16 residues. Germline V gene data show CDR1 as WNHNN and CDR2 as SYGVQD (reference sequence). CDR3 sequence reads: CASSESWTGNTGELFF. For the CDR3, the DNA is TGCGCCAGCAGTGAGTCCTGGACAGGGAACACCGGGGAGCTGTTTTTT.

The chain is built from TRBV6-6 and TRBJ1-1; TRBD1 aligns across 7 bases. The CDR3 covers 14 residues. CDR1 and CDR2 (germline): MNHNY, SVGAGI (reference sequence). With V trimmed by 1 base and J by 4 bases, 3 bases remained unmatched. In DNA form, the CDR3 reads TGTGCCAGCAGTTACTACAGGGGAGGCACTGAAGCTTTCTTT. Translating it yields CASSYYRGGTEAFF.

The genes are TRBV10-3 and TRBJ1-2; D may be TRBD1 (5 bases). This CDR3 is 11 amino acids long. Germline lookup yields CDR1 ENHRY and CDR2 SYGVKD. With 8 bases removed from V and 10 bases from J, the gap between germline ends came to 14 bases. The CDR3 loop is CAIGDPGDYTF. The CDR3 bases are TGTGCCATCGGGGACCCTGGGGACTACACCTTC.

The J gene is TRBJ2-2, the V gene TRBV9, with 7 bases that match TRBD1. Germline CDR1 SGDLS, CDR2 YYNGEE. This CDR3 has 16 amino acids. V shed 4 bases and J 1 base; nucleotides not matched to a gene: 7. The CDR3 loop reads CASSIGQAVNTGELFF. The CDR3, as DNA: TGTGCCAGCAGCATTGGACAGGCAGTGAACACCGGGGAGCTGTTTTTT.

The chain is built from TRBV7-9 and TRBJ1-5; D not resolved. Germline V gene sequence: CDR1 SEHNR, CDR2 FQNEAQ (reference sequence). Between the trimmed V and J ends, which lost 2 bases and 7 bases, there was a span of 9 bases. The CDR3 is 13 residues long. The CDR3 loop is CASSLTERQPQHF. DNA of the CDR3: TGTGCCAGCAGCTTAACGGAACGGCAGCCCCAGCATTTT.

V is TRBV24-1 and J is TRBJ1-6, with a weak D call TRBD1 (6 bases). The CDR3 length is 15 residues. Germline-derived CDR1 and CDR2 are KGHDR and SFDVKD. Trimming pared 4 bases from V and 5 bases from J, leaving 11 bases between. Here the CDR3 reads CATSETQGNNSPLHF. The CDR3 bases are TGTGCCACCAGTGAAACACAGGGTAATAATTCACCCCTCCACTTT.

This chain connects TRBV18 to TRBJ2-7; 10 bases fit TRBD1. V gave up 2 bases and J gave up 2 bases; unmatched junction bases: 3. Looked up from germline, CDR1 is KGHSH and CDR2 is LQKENI. The CDR3 extends over 15 amino acids. The CDR3 sequence: CASSPGQGVPYEQYF. CDR3 in DNA: TGTGCCAGCTCACCAGGACAGGGGGTGCCCTACGAGCAGTACTTC.

The rearrangement links TRBV18 to TRBJ1-4; 10 bases map to TRBD1. CDR1 and CDR2 from the germline V gene are KGHSH and LQKENI. This CDR3 is built from 16 residues. The trim removed 5 bases at V and 6 bases at J, leaving 9 bases unmatched. CDR3 amino acids: CASSSSKGQGYEKLFF. The CDR3 bases are TGTGCCAGCTCATCGTCTAAGGGACAGGGGTATGAAAAACTGTTTTTT. The entire variable domain, with the rest obtained from reference TRBV18 and TRBJ1-4, is as follows: NAGVMQNPRHLVRRRGQEARLRCSPMKGHSHVYWYRQLPEEGLKFMVYLQKENIIDESGMPKERFSAEFPKEGPSILRIQQVVRGDSAAYFCASSSSKGQGYEKLFFGSGTQLSVL.

This chain uses TRBV5-4 with TRBJ1-2; possible D gene TRBD1, 5 bases. The CDR3 consists of 14 residues. CDR1 and CDR2 (germline): SGHNT, YYREEE (reference sequence). The V gene lost 4 bases and the J gene lost 4 bases, with 14 bases spanning the gap. This CDR3 is CASSPLGGGYGYTF. DNA of the CDR3: TGTGCCAGCAGCCCATTGGGGGGAGGCTATGGCTACACCTTC.

The V and J genes are TRBV5-1 and TRBJ2-3, with a possible D match to TRBD2 (6 bases). V lost 3 bases to trimming and J lost 8 bases, with 22 bases between them. The CDR3 loop spans 16 amino acids. The germline V gene encodes CDR1 SGHRS and CDR2 YFSETQ. The CDR3 bases are TGCGCCAGCAGCTCAAATTCAGGAGGGCCCAGTAGTACGCAGTATTTT. It yields the protein CASSSNSGGPSSTQYF. The complete variable domain, with remaining parts taken from reference TRBV5-1 and TRBJ2-3, reads KAGVTQTPRYLIKTRGQQVTLSCSPISGHRSVSWYQQTPGQGLQFLFEYFSETQRNKGNFPGRFSGRQFSNSRSEMNVSTLELGDSALYLCASSSNSGGPSSTQYFGPGTRLTVL.

The V call is TRBV2, the J call TRBJ2-7; the match to TRBD1 covers 8 bases. CDR1 SNHLY and CDR2 FYNNEI come from the germline V gene. J lost 9 bases, V lost 4 bases, and 8 bases had no gene match. This CDR3 has 13 amino acids. The CDR3 here is CASSGGQGRLQYF. DNA for the CDR3: TGTGCCAGCAGTGGTGGACAGGGTCGGCTGCAGTACTTC.

This CDR3 is CASSSAAGIQYF. The CDR3, as DNA: TGTGCCAGCAGCTCCGCTGCTGGCATTCAGTACTTC. This chain links TRBV7-9 with TRBJ2-4; D unclear. The CDR3 spans 12 residues. Germline CDR1 reads SEHNR; CDR2 reads FQNEAQ (reference sequence). V was cut by 4 bases and J by 9 bases, with 10 bases left in between.

This chain connects TRBV4-1 to TRBJ1-2; D is undetermined. The germline V and J ends were trimmed by 0 bases and 5 bases, with 7 bases remaining between them. The CDR3 has 13 amino acids. Germline CDR1 MGHRA, CDR2 YSYEKL. CDR3 bases: TGCGCCAGCAGCCAAGATCGACCGTATGGCTACACCTTC. Protein: CASSQDRPYGYTF.

V is TRBV6-5 and J is TRBJ1-2, with D possibly being TRBD1 (6 bases). The CDR3 covers 13 residues. With 5 bases removed from V and 8 bases from J, the gap between germline ends came to 15 bases. Germline V lookup: CDR1 MNHEY, CDR2 SVGAGI. The CDR3 DNA sequence: TGTGCCAGCAGTACCGCAGGGGATAACGGCTACACCTTC. Its protein is CASSTAGDNGYTF.